This TCR beta chain is drawn from a study of shared clonotypes between healthy human individuals. Data came from immunoSEQ multiplex PCR; TCRdb stores just in-frame clones and leaves some out. Here the sample spans some 2,100,000 clones, approximately 94% being singletons. CDR1 and CDR2 from the germline V gene are SGHRS and YFSETQ. The CDR3 is 12 residues long. The V and J ends lost 2 bases and 6 bases, in that order; junction bases with no gene match: 2. Cells designated naive CD8 were CD45RO-negative and were positively selected for CCR7, with terminally differentiated effector memory CD45RA+ cells excluded.

Sample: naive CD8+ T cells from PBMCs. The TCR originated in a man between 18 and 29 years old in good health. Some clones in this sample may be carry-over from other donors' samples. The J gene is TRBJ2-7, the V gene TRBV5-1; 7 positions match TRBD1. Here the CDR3 DNA reads TGCGCCAGCAGCTTTACAGGGGTCGAGCAGTACTTC. Its protein is CASSFTGVEQYF.